The source of this TCR beta chain is a study of T cell responses to AZD1222 COVID-19 vaccine. V was trimmed by 1 base and J by 2 bases, leaving 6 bases between them. Germline values: CDR1 MNHNS, CDR2 SASEGT. The CDR3 totals 13 residues. Some clones are missing from TCRdb's copy, which holds only in-frame ones; the method was immunoSEQ multiplex PCR. The sample lists 200,000 or so clones; about nine tenths were seen once. The chain uses TRBV6-1 and TRBJ2-7; perhaps TRBD2 as D (5 bases). Sequenced here: peripheral blood, sampled on day 0 of MenACWY control vaccination. This TCR was recovered from an adult in good health. The CDR3 bases are TGTGCCAGCAGTGAAGGGGAGACCTACGAGCAGTACTTC. The encoded protein is CASSEGETYEQYF.